The 16 T cell receptor beta chains below come from one sample, sequenced in a study of blood T cell repertoires in COVID-19. Sequencing was performed with immunoSEQ multiplex PCR; in TCRdb, only in-frame clones are kept and a portion is missing. This table holds about 180,000 clones, roughly 90% found once. The sample comprised peripheral blood. Receptors originate from a man between 65 and 80 years old with active or convalescent COVID-19.

V usage is TRBV18 and J usage is TRBJ2-7; tentatively, D is TRBD2 (7 bases). The CDR3 extends over 15 amino acids. Per germline, CDR1 KGHSH and CDR2 LQKENI. V lost 3 bases and J lost 6, with 18 bases in between. CDR3 in DNA: TGTGCCAGCTCACCTCGGGCAGGGGACTACGGCGAGCAGTACTTC. It yields the protein CASSPRAGDYGEQYF.

The CDR3, as DNA: TGTGCCAGTAGTTCGCAGAACTATGGCTACACCTTC. Translation: CASSSQNYGYTF. V is TRBV19 and J is TRBJ1-2; no clear D gene. This CDR3 contains 12 residues. Trimming stripped 5 bases from V and 2 bases from J, with 6 bases between. Germline CDR1 is LNHDA and CDR2 is SQIVND (reference sequence).

This clone was recorded only once. The J gene is TRBJ1-1, the V gene TRBV7-9, with TRBD1 matching over 8 bases. CDR1 and CDR2 (germline): SEHNR, FQNEAQ (reference sequence). J was trimmed by 2 bases and V by 6 bases; bases with no gene match: 5. The CDR3 contains 14 residues. This CDR3 is CASRRQGINTEAFF. CDR3 bases: TGTGCCAGCAGGAGACAGGGGATCAACACTGAAGCTTTCTTT.

This clone showed up just once. This chain joins TRBV19 and TRBJ2-2, with D possibly matching TRBD2 (5 bases). CDR1 is LNHDA, CDR2 SQIVND, per germline (reference sequence). The CDR3 has 14 amino acids. Trimming removed 7 bases at V and 4 bases at J, with 13 bases between. The CDR3 reads CASNRGRRTGELFF. Written as DNA, the CDR3 is TGTGCCAGTAATCGCGGGCGCCGCACCGGGGAGCTGTTTTTT.

This clone was counted only a few times. V usage is TRBV7-6 and J usage is TRBJ1-5; 8 positions agree with TRBD1. This CDR3 has 15 residues. Trimming removed 5 bases from V and 0 bases from J; junction bases left unmatched: 3. The germline V gene encodes CDR1 SGHVS and CDR2 FNYEAQ. The CDR3 reads CASSPTGDSNQPQHF. CDR3 bases: TGTGCCAGCAGCCCGACAGGGGATAGCAATCAGCCCCAGCATTTT.

This chain links TRBV11-3 with TRBJ1-3; tentatively, D is TRBD1 (6 bases). V lost 6 bases to trimming and J lost 0 bases, with 18 bases between them. The CDR3 loop spans 17 amino acids. Germline V CDR1 and CDR2: SGHNT, YENEEA. CDR3 sequence reads: CASSSSQGSLSGNTIYF. CDR3 sequence (DNA): TGTGCCAGCAGTTCATCTCAGGGGTCACTCTCTGGAAACACCATATATTTT.

This sequence joins TRBV3-1 (or the pseudogene TRBV3-2) and TRBJ2-7; 9 bases align to TRBD2. V trimming: 0 bases; J trimming: 4 bases; junction bases outside the gene matches: 10. This CDR3 has 17 amino acids. Germline V gene lookup returns CDR1 LGHDT and CDR2 YNNKEL (reference sequence). CDR3 nucleotides: TGTGCCAGCAGCCAAGATTTTGGTAGCGGGAGTAAATACGAGCAGTACTTC. Translation: CASSQDFGSGSKYEQYF.

The CDR3 sequence is CASSLRESRDTDTQYF. As DNA, the CDR3 is TGTGCCAGCAGCTTAAGGGAATCCAGGGACACAGATACGCAGTATTTT. The chain links TRBV13 to TRBJ2-3; D is possibly TRBD1 (5 bases). V was trimmed by 2 bases and J by 2 bases, leaving 14 bases between them. Germline CDR1 reads PRHDT; CDR2 reads FYEKMQ (reference sequence). The CDR3 totals 16 residues. The full variable domain, its missing parts supplied by reference TRBV13 and TRBJ2-3, is AAGVIQSPRHLIKEKRETATLKCYPIPRHDTVYWYQQGPGQDPQFLISFYEKMQSDKGSIPDRFSAQQFSDYHSELNMSSLELGDSALYFCASSLRESRDTDTQYFGPGTRLTVL.

The V gene is TRBV30, the J gene TRBJ2-2, with 9 bases fitting TRBD2. V was clipped by 2 bases and J by 7 bases; unmatched bases: 8. The CDR3 runs to 15 residues. CDR1 is GTSNPN and CDR2 is SVGIG in the germline V gene (reference sequence). CDR3: CAWSRRGRAIGELFF. CDR3 in DNA: TGTGCCTGGAGTAGGCGCGGGAGGGCGATCGGGGAGCTGTTTTTT.

CDR3 residues: CASSLQEDTQYF. The DNA for the CDR3 is TGTGCCAGCAGCTTACAAGAGGATACGCAGTATTTT. The chain carries TRBV13 and TRBJ2-3; D is ambiguous. The CDR3 is made up of 12 amino acids. Germline loops: CDR1 PRHDT, CDR2 FYEKMQ (reference sequence). With 2 bases removed from V and 6 bases from J, the gap between germline ends came to 6 bases. The variable domain in full, completed from reference TRBV13 and TRBJ2-3, reads AAGVIQSPRHLIKEKRETATLKCYPIPRHDTVYWYQQGPGQDPQFLISFYEKMQSDKGSIPDRFSAQQFSDYHSELNMSSLELGDSALYFCASSLQEDTQYFGPGTRLTVL.

CDR3 residues: CATSVGARETQYF. The CDR3 DNA sequence: TGTGCCACCAGTGTGGGGGCAAGGGAGACCCAGTACTTC. The chain uses TRBV24-1 and TRBJ2-5; the D gene is possibly TRBD1 (6 bases). Germline V gene sequence: CDR1 KGHDR, CDR2 SFDVKD. Trimming removed 5 bases from V and 5 bases from J, with 11 bases in between. The CDR3 runs 13 residues.

This clone was recorded a few times. The J gene is TRBJ1-5, the V gene TRBV2, with 9 bases lining up with TRBD1. CDR3 length equals 15 residues. CDR1 is SNHLY and CDR2 is FYNNEI in the germline V gene. The J segment lost 3 bases and the V segment lost 6 bases, leaving 6 bases of the junction unmatched. The CDR3 is CASRGDRALNQPQHF. CDR3 bases: TGTGCCAGCAGGGGGGACAGGGCGCTCAATCAGCCCCAGCATTTT.

The chain is built from TRBV5-1 and TRBJ1-1, with D unresolved. CDR3 length: 13 amino acids. In germline, CDR1 is SGHRS, CDR2 YFSETQ. The V end was cut by 5 bases, the J end by 2 bases, with 10 bases between. The CDR3 DNA sequence: TGCGCCAGCAGAAGAGGAGAAAACACTGAAGCTTTCTTT. Its translation is CASRRGENTEAFF.

V is TRBV18 and J is TRBJ2-2; weak D call: TRBD2 (6 bases). Between the trimmed V and J ends, which lost 3 bases and 5 bases, there was a span of 10 bases. The CDR3 is 14 residues long. Germline V gives CDR1 KGHSH, CDR2 LQKENI. The CDR3 nucleotides are TGTGCCAGCTCACCGGGACTTACGACCGGGGAGCTGTTTTTT. The encoded protein is CASSPGLTTGELFF.

The V gene is TRBV7-2, the J gene TRBJ1-3, with D unclear. Germline CDR1 and CDR2: SGHTA and FQGNSA. This CDR3 contains 14 residues. V gave up 1 base and J gave up 2 bases, with 6 bases separating them. This CDR3 reads CASSLDSAGNTIYF. The CDR3 bases are TGTGCCAGCAGCTTAGATTCGGCTGGAAACACCATATATTTT.

The chain links TRBV4-3 to TRBJ1-2; 10 bases line up with TRBD1. Germline assignment: CDR1 LGHNA and CDR2 YSLEER. J gave up 4 bases and V 1 base, and 6 bases lay outside the gene matches. This CDR3 is built from 16 residues. The CDR3 DNA sequence: TGCGCCAGCAGCCAAGCTCACTGGGACAGGGGCTATGGCTACACCTTC. Its protein product is CASSQAHWDRGYGYTF.